This T cell receptor beta chain was identified during a study of Graves' ophthalmopathy and Graves' hyperthyroidism. Study-wide points: Blood was where most expanded thyroid clonotypes above 0.001 frequency also turned up.

CDR3 length: 17 amino acids. CDR1 is SGHTA, CDR2 FQGNSA, per germline. V lost 1 base to trimming and J lost 0 bases, with 15 bases between them. Regarding this clonotype: Its target is unknown.

Certain patients, namely those with other autoimmune diseases, uncontrolled infections, pregnancy or lactation, were excluded. As diagnostic evidence, clinical symptoms, serum thyroxine, TRAb, thyroid ultrasound and orbital computed tomography were relied upon. Investigators amplified TCR beta CDR3 regions from RNA transcripts. HTBI primers were used in a first-round RT-PCR, which preceded a second-round multiplex PCR. One entry per CDR3 protein results from TCRdb running MiXCR on the multiplex PCR reads. The table lists more than 1,000,000 distinct CDR3 sequences, about two fifths of them singletons.

Sequenced input: peripheral blood or thyroid tissue (not recorded which). This TCR derives from an adult man with Graves' hyperthyroidism. This chain links TRBV7-2 with TRBJ2-5, with D perhaps TRBD2 (5 bases). CDR3 in amino acids: CASSLEIRRGNQETQYF. The CDR3 bases are TGTGCCAGCAGCTTAGAAATCCGCCGGGGAAACCAAGAGACCCAGTACTTC.